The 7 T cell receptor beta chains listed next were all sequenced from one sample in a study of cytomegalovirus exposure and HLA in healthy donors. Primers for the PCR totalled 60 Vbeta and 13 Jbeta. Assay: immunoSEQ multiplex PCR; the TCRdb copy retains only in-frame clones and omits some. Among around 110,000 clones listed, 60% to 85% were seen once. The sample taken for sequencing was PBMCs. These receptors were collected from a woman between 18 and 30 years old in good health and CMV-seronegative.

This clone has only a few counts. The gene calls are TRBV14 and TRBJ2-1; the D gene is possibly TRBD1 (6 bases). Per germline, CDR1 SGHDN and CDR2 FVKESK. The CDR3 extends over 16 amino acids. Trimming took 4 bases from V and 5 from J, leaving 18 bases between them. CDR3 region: CASSLETGVVNNEQFF. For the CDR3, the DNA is TGTGCCAGCAGCCTAGAGACAGGCGTTGTAAACAATGAGCAGTTCTTC. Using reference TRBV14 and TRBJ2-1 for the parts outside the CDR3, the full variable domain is EAGVTQFPSHSVIEKGQTVTLRCDPISGHDNLYWYRRVMGKEIKFLLHFVKESKQDESGMPNNRFLAERTGGTYSTLKVQPAELEDSGVYFCASSLETGVVNNEQFFGPGTRLTVL.

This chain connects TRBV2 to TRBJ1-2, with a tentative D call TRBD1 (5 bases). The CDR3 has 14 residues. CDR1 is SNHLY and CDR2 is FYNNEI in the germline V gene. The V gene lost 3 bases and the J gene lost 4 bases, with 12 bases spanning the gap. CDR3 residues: CASSEGREGYGYTF. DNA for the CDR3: TGTGCCAGCAGTGAGGGCAGGGAGGGCTATGGCTACACCTTC.

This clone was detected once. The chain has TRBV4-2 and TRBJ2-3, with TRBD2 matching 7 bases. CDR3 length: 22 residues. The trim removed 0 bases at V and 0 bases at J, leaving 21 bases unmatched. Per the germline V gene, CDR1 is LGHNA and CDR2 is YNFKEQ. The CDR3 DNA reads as TGTGCCAGCAGCCAAGATCTTCGCGGGGGAACGACCACAAGAACTAGCACAGATACGCAGTATTTT. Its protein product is CASSQDLRGGTTTRTSTDTQYF.

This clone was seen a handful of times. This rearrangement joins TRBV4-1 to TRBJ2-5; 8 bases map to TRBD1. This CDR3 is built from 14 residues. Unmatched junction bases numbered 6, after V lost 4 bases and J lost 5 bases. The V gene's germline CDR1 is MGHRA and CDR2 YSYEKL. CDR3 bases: TGCGCCAGCAGCCTACAGGGGGTGAAGGAGACCCAGTACTTC. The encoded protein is CASSLQGVKETQYF.

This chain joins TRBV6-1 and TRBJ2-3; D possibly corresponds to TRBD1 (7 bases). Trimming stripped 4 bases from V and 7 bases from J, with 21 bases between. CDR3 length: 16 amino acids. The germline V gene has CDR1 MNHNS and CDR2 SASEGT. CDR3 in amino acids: CASSGSTGTGGNTQYF. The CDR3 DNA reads TGTGCCAGCAGTGGATCGACAGGGACTGGAGGTAATACGCAGTATTTT.

The CDR3 bases are TGTGCCAGCAGTTACTCGATCGGGGTTGGGACCTACGAGCAGTACTTC. This translates into CASSYSIGVGTYEQYF. This chain connects TRBV6-6 to TRBJ2-7; tentatively, D is TRBD2 (5 bases). Looked up from germline, CDR1 is MNHNY and CDR2 is SVGAGI (reference sequence). Trimming pared 0 bases from V and 2 bases from J, leaving 14 bases between. CDR3 length: 16 amino acids.

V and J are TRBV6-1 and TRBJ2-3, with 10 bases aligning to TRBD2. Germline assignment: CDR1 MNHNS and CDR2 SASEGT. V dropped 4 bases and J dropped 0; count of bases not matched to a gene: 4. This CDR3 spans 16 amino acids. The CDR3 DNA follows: TGTGCCAGCAGTGCCCTAGCGGGGGTGAGCACAGATACGCAGTATTTT. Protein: CASSALAGVSTDTQYF.